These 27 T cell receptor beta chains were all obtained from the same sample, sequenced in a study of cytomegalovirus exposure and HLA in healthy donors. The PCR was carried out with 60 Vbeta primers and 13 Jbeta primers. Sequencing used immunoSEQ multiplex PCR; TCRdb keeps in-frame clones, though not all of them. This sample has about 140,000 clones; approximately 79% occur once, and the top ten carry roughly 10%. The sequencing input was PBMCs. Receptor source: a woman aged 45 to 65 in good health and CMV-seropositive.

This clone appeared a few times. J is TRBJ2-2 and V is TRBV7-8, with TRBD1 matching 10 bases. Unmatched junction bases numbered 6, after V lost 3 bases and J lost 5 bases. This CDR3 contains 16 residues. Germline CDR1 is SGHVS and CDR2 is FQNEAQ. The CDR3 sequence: CASSFWTGGRTGELFF. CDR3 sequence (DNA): TGTGCCAGCAGCTTCTGGACAGGGGGACGTACCGGGGAGCTGTTTTTT. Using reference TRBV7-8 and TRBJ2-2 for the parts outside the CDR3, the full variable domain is GAGVSQSPRYKVAKRGQDVALRCDPISGHVSLFWYQQALGQGPEFLTYFQNEAQLDKSGLPSDRFFAERPEGSVSTLKIQRTQQEDSAVYLCASSFWTGGRTGELFFGEGSRLTVL.

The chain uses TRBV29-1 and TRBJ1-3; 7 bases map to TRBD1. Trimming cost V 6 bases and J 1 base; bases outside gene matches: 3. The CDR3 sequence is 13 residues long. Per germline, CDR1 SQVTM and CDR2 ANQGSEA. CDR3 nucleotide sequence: TGCAGCGTGGGACAGACTTCTGGAAACACCATATATTTT. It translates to CSVGQTSGNTIYF.

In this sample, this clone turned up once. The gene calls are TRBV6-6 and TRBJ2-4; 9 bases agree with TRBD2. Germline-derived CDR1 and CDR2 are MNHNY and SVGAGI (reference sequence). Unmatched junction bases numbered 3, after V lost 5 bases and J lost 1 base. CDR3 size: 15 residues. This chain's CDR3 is CASSRSGGAKNIQYF. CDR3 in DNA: TGTGCCAGCAGTAGGAGCGGGGGGGCCAAAAACATTCAGTACTTC.

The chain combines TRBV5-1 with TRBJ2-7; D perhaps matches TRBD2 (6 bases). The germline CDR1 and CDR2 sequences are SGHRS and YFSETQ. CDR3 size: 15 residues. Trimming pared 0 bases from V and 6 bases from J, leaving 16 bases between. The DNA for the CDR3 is TGCGCCAGCAGCTTGGGGGGGGACCTCGGGGTCGAGCAGTACTTC. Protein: CASSLGGDLGVEQYF.

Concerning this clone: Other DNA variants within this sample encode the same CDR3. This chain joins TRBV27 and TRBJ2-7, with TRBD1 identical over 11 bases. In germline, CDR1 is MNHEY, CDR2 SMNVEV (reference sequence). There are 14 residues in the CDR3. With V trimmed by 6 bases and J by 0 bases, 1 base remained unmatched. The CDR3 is CASRGTGGSYEQYF. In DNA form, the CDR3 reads TGTGCCAGCAGGGGGACAGGGGGCTCCTACGAGCAGTACTTC.

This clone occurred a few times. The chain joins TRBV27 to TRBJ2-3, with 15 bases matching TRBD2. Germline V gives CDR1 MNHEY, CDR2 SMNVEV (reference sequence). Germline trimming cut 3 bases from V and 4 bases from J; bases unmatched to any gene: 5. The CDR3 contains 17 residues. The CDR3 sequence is CASSLRTSGGAPDTQYF. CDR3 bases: TGTGCCAGCAGTTTGAGGACTAGCGGGGGGGCCCCAGATACGCAGTATTTT.

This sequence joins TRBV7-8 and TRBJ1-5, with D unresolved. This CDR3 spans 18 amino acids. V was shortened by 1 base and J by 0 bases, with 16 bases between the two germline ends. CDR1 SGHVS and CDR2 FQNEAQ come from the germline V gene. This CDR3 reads CASSLDMYSDYSNQPQHF. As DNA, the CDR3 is TGTGCCAGCAGCTTAGATATGTACAGTGATTATAGCAATCAGCCCCAGCATTTT.

CDR3 region: CAWSASGTDTIYF. The CDR3, as DNA: TGTGCCTGGAGTGCATCGGGGACAGATACCATATATTTT. V gene TRBV30 combines with J gene TRBJ1-3; 7 bases are shared with TRBD1. V was clipped by 1 base and J by 10 bases; unmatched bases: 7. The germline V gene encodes CDR1 GTSNPN and CDR2 SVGIG (reference sequence). The CDR3 runs 13 residues. The full variable domain, completed using reference TRBV30 and TRBJ1-3, is SQTIHQWPATLVQPVGSPLSLECTVEGTSNPNLYWYRQAAGRGLQLLFYSVGIGQISSEVPQNLSASRPQDRQFILSSKKLLLSDSGFYLCAWSASGTDTIYFGEGSWLTVV.

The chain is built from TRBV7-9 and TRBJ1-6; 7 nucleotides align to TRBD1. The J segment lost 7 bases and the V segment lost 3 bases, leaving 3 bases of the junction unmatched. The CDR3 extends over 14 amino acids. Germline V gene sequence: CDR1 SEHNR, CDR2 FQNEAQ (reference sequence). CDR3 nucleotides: TGTGCCAGCAGCTTCGGGACAGAAAATTCACCCCTCCACTTT. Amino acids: CASSFGTENSPLHF.

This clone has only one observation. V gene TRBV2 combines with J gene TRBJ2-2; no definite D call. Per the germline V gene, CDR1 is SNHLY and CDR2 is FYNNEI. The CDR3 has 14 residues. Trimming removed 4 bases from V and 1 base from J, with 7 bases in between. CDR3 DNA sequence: TGTGCCAGCAGTGCCCTCGTGAACACCGGGGAGCTGTTTTTT. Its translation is CASSALVNTGELFF.

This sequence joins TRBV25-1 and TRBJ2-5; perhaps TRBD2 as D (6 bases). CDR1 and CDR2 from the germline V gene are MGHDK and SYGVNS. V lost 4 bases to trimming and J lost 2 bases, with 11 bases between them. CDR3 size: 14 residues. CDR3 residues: CASSARDLQETQYF. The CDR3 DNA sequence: TGTGCCAGCAGTGCGCGGGACTTACAAGAGACCCAGTACTTC.

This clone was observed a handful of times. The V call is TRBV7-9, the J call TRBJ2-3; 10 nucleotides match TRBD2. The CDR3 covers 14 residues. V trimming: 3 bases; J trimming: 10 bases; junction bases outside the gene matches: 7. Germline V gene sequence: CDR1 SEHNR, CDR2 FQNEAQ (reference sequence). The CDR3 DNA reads TGTGCCAGCAGCTTTACCGGGACTAGCGATTCGCAGTATTTT. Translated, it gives CASSFTGTSDSQYF. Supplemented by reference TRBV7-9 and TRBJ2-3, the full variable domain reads DTGVSQNPRHKITKRGQNVTFRCDPISEHNRLYWYRQTLGQGPEFLTYFQNEAQLEKSRLLSDRFSAERPKGSFSTLEIQRTEQGDSAMYLCASSFTGTSDSQYFGPGTRLTVL.

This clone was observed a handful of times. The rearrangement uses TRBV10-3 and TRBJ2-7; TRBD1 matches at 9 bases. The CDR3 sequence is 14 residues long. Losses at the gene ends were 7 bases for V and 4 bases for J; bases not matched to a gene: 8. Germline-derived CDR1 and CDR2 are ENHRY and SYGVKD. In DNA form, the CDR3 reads TGTGCCATCAATCCTAACAGGGGGCAGTACGAGCAGTACTTC. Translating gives CAINPNRGQYEQYF.

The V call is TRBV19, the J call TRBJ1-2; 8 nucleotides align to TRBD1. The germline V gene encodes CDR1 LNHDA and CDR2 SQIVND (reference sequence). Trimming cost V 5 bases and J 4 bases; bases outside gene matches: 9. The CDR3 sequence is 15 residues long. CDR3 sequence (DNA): TGTGCCAGTAGTCCCCGGACAGGGCCTTCCTATGGCTACACCTTC. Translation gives CASSPRTGPSYGYTF.

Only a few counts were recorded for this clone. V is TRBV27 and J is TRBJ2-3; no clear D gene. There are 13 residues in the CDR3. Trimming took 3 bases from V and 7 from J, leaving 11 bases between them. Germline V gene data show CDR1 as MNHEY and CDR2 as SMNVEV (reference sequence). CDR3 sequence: CASSFSQANTQYF. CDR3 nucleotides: TGTGCCAGCAGTTTCTCCCAGGCCAATACGCAGTATTTT.

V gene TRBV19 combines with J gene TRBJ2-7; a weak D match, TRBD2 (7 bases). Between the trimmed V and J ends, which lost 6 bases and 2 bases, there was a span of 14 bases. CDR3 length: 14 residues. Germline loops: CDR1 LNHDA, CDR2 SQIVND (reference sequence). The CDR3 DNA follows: TGTGCCAGTAGCCCGGGGGGCGGGCCCTACGAGCAGTACTTC. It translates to CASSPGGGPYEQYF.

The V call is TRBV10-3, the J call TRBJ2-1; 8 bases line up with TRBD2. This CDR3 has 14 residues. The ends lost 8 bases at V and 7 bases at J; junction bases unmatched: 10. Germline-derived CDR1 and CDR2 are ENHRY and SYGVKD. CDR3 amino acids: CAIRRGAEANEQFF. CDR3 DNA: TGTGCCATCCGGCGGGGGGCCGAGGCGAATGAGCAGTTCTTC.

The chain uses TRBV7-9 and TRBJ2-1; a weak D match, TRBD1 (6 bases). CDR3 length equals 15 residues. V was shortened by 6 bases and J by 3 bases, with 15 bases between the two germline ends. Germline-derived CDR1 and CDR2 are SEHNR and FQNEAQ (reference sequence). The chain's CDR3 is CASSSGLRGYNEQFF. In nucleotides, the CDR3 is TGTGCCAGCAGTTCGGGTCTCAGGGGCTACAATGAGCAGTTCTTC.

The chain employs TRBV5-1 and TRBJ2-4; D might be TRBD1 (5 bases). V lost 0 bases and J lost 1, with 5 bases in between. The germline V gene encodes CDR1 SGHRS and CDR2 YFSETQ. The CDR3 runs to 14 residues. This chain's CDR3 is CASSLGGAKNIQYF. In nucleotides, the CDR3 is TGCGCCAGCAGCTTGGGGGGCGCCAAAAACATTCAGTACTTC.

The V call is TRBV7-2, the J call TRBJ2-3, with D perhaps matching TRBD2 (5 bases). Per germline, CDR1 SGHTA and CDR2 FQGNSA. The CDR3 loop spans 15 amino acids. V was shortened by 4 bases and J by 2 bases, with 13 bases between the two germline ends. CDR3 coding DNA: TGTGCCAGCAGCTCACGGCGGGCGACCACAGATACGCAGTATTTT. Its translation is CASSSRRATTDTQYF.

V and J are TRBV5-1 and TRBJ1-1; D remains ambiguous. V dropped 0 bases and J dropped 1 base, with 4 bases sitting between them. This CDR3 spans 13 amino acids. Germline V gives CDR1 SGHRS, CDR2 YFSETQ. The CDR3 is CASSLAKNTEAFF. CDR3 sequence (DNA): TGCGCCAGCAGCTTGGCCAAGAACACTGAAGCTTTCTTT.

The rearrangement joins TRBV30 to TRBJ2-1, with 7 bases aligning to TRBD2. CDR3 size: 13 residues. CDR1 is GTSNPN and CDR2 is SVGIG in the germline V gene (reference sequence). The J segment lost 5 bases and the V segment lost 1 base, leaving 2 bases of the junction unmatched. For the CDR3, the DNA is TGTGCCTGGAGTGAGGGAGGGGACAATGAGCAGTTCTTC. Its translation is CAWSEGGDNEQFF.

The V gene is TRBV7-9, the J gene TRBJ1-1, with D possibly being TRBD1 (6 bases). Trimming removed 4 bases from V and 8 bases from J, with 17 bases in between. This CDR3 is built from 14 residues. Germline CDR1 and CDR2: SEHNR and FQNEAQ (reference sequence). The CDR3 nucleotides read TGTGCCAGCAGCTCCACAGGGACCACCACCGAAGCTTTCTTT. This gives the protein CASSSTGTTTEAFF.

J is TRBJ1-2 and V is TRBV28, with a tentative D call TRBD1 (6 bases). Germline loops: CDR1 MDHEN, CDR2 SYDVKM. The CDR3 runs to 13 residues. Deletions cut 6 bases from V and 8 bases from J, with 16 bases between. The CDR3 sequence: CASRRGGGGGYTF. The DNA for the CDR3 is TGTGCCAGCAGGCGAGGGGGGGGAGGGGGCTACACCTTC.

The CDR3 spells CASRPGTHLKRPQHF. The CDR3 DNA reads TGTGCCAGCAGGCCCGGGACACATCTAAAGAGGCCCCAGCATTTT. The rearrangement links TRBV28 to TRBJ1-5; perhaps TRBD1 as D (6 bases). CDR1 MDHEN and CDR2 SYDVKM come from the germline V gene. The V and J ends lost 6 bases and 9 bases respectively, with 21 bases between them. This CDR3 is built from 15 residues.

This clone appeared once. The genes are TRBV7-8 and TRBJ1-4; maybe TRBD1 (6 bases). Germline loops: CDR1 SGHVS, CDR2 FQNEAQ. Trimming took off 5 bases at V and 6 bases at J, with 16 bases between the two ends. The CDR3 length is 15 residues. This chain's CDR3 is CASSKGVVQYEKLFF. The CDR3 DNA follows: TGTGCCAGCAGCAAGGGGGTGGTTCAGTATGAAAAACTGTTTTTT.

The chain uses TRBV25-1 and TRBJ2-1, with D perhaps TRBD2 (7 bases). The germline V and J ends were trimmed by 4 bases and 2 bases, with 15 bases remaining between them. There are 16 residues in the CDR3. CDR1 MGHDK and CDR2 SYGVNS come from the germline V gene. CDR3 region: CASSVRGGHPYNEQFF. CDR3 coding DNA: TGTGCCAGCAGTGTACGCGGGGGACACCCCTACAATGAGCAGTTCTTC.